This TCR beta chain is from a study of T-cell reconstitution after alpha-beta-depleted transplantation in children. During its preparation, the TCRbeta library received unique molecular identifiers. TCRdb re-called the PCR reads through MiXCR, storing one row per CDR3 protein. The sample yields around 530,000 distinct CDR3 sequences, less than 35% seen once. V was cut by 2 bases and J by 7 bases, with 12 bases left in between. Germline V gene data show CDR1 as MNHEY and CDR2 as SMNVEV (reference sequence). The CDR3 runs to 14 residues. This sequence originates from a human donor who donated a stem cell graft to a child with aplastic anemia. Sequenced material: PBMCs from the stem cell graft donor, taken from the stem cell graft. This chain uses TRBV27 with TRBJ2-1; D might be TRBD1 (5 bases). The CDR3 DNA sequence: TGTGCCAGCAGTTTAGGGGCAGGGTCAAATGAGCAGTTCTTC. Translating it yields CASSLGAGSNEQFF.